The 19 T cell receptor beta chains reported below all come from one sample, sequenced in a study of vaccination effects on CD4 cells after COVID-19. The antigens of these receptors remain unknown. Assay: immunoSEQ multiplex PCR; the TCRdb copy retains only in-frame clones and omits some. The data contain around 81,000 clones, roughly 80% of them seen just once; the ten biggest clones take up more than 0.95%. Under the ViraFEST assay, PBMC were stimulated with viral peptide pools so that antigen-specific CD4+ T cells expanded. Sequencing was performed afterwards. A roughly 10-day culture period preceded the isolation of CD4+ T cells. Participants completed two doses of the BNT162b2 or mRNA-1273 vaccine. The source material was CD4+ T cells from PBMCs cultured with HCoV-OC43 spike peptides, sampled after COVID-19 vaccination. Subset given: HCoV-OC43 spike overlapping peptide pool stimulation. These receptors were obtained from a human donor who received a COVID-19 vaccine.

The chain links TRBV5-1 to TRBJ2-7; D is perhaps TRBD1 (6 bases). Trimming stripped 0 bases from V and 6 bases from J, with 13 bases between. Germline CDR1 is SGHRS and CDR2 is YFSETQ. This CDR3 contains 14 residues. The DNA of the CDR3 is TGCGCCAGCAGCTTGGTTGGGGGCCCAGGCGAGCAGTACGTC. Amino acid sequence: CASSLVGGPGEQYV.

The chain couples TRBV5-1 to TRBJ1-4; D remains unclear. The CDR3 sequence is 14 residues long. V was clipped by 4 bases and J by 2 bases, with 9 bases between them. Germline CDR1 and CDR2: SGHRS and YFSETQ. The CDR3 protein is CASSTDATNEKLFF. The CDR3 nucleotides read TGCGCCAGCAGCACCGACGCCACTAATGAAAAACTGTTTTTT. Full variable domain (remainder filled in from reference TRBV5-1 and TRBJ1-4): KAGVTQTPRYLIKTRGQQVTLSCSPISGHRSVSWYQQTPGQGLQFLFEYFSETQRNKGNFPGRFSGRQFSNSRSEMNVSTLELGDSALYLCASSTDATNEKLFFGSGTQLSVL.

J is TRBJ1-1 and V is TRBV7-9; no definite D call. V gave up 1 base and J gave up 1 base, with 10 bases separating them. Germline V lookup: CDR1 SEHNR, CDR2 FQNEAQ (reference sequence). This CDR3 is built from 15 residues. CDR3 amino acids: CASSLEPTANTEAFF. In nucleotides, the CDR3 is TGTGCCAGCAGCTTAGAGCCAACGGCGAACACTGAAGCTTTCTTT.

This chain connects TRBV28 to TRBJ2-3; no reliable D call. CDR1 MDHEN and CDR2 SYDVKM come from the germline V gene. The CDR3 totals 13 residues. Deletions cut 5 bases from V and 7 bases from J, with 13 bases between. CDR3: CASSTLTPYTQYF. DNA of the CDR3: TGTGCCAGCAGTACCCTGACACCCTATACGCAGTATTTT.

The rearrangement links TRBV27 to TRBJ2-3, with no clear D. The germline gives CDR1 MNHEY, CDR2 SMNVEV (reference sequence). The CDR3 is 16 amino acids. Trimming left V 7 bases short and J 6 bases short, with 23 bases between. Written as DNA, the CDR3 is TGTGCCAGCAAGAGAACCTATGGTCCTACGCTGGATACGCAGTATTTT. It encodes CASKRTYGPTLDTQYF.

The genes are TRBV24-1 and TRBJ1-5; D might be TRBD1 (5 bases). CDR3 length: 15 residues. Germline assignment: CDR1 KGHDR and CDR2 SFDVKD. V was shortened by 5 bases and J by 2 bases, with 12 bases between the two germline ends. CDR3 in amino acids: CATSGVGLGNQPQHF. CDR3 bases: TGTGCCACCAGTGGGGTGGGGCTGGGCAATCAGCCCCAGCATTTT.

V usage is TRBV11-1 and J usage is TRBJ1-5, with D unclear. The CDR3 totals 13 residues. Per germline, CDR1 SGHAT and CDR2 FQDESV (reference sequence). The V and J ends lost 4 bases and 8 bases respectively, with 12 bases between them. CDR3 in DNA: TGTGCCAGCAGCTCAGGACCGTCAAAGCCCCAGCATTTT. Translating it yields CASSSGPSKPQHF.

This chain joins TRBV18 and TRBJ1-6; D is ambiguous. There are 15 residues in the CDR3. The germline CDR1 and CDR2 sequences are KGHSH and LQKENI. The V end lost 4 bases, the J end lost 8 bases, and 15 bases lay between the germline ends. The chain's CDR3 is CASSQSIRRDSPLHF. The CDR3 DNA reads TGTGCCAGCTCACAGAGCATACGACGGGATTCACCCCTCCACTTT.

A few counts support this clone. V and J are TRBV7-2 and TRBJ2-2; perhaps TRBD2 as D (6 bases). CDR1 is SGHTA and CDR2 is FQGNSA in the germline V gene. Deletions cut 6 bases from V and 2 bases from J, with 16 bases between. CDR3 length equals 16 residues. This chain's CDR3 is CASRKGTGVNTGELFF. Here the CDR3 DNA reads TGTGCCAGCAGGAAGGGGACGGGGGTAAACACCGGGGAGCTGTTTTTT.

The rearrangement links TRBV19 to TRBJ2-3; the match to TRBD2 covers 10 bases. The CDR3 runs 16 residues. V gave up 7 bases and J gave up 0 bases; unmatched junction bases: 7. Germline assignment: CDR1 LNHDA and CDR2 SQIVND (reference sequence). Here the CDR3 reads CASKERGGLSTDTQYF. Written as DNA, the CDR3 is TGTGCCAGTAAAGAGCGGGGGGGACTTAGCACAGATACGCAGTATTTT.

The CDR3 bases are TGTGCCAGCAGTGAGGGGGTTAGAAGCTACACCTTC. This codes for CASSEGVRSYTF. J is TRBJ1-2 and V is TRBV6-1, with D possibly matching TRBD1 (5 bases). The CDR3 sequence is 12 residues long. From germline, CDR1 is MNHNS and CDR2 SASEGT. The V and J ends lost 3 bases and 9 bases respectively, with 11 bases between them.

The rearrangement uses TRBV7-2 and TRBJ1-2; the D gene is possibly TRBD1 (5 bases). Trimming left V 6 bases short and J 6 bases short, with 14 bases between. Germline assignment: CDR1 SGHTA and CDR2 FQGNSA. CDR3 length: 13 residues. The CDR3 DNA reads TGTGCCAGCAGTTCCAGGGACGGGCATGGCTACACCTTC. Protein: CASSSRDGHGYTF. Using reference TRBV7-2 and TRBJ1-2 for the parts outside the CDR3, the full variable domain is GAGVSQSPSNKVTEKGKDVELRCDPISGHTALYWYRQSLGQGLEFLIYFQGNSAPDKSGLPSDRFSAERTGGSVSTLTIQRTQQEDSAVYLCASSSRDGHGYTFGSGTRLTVV.

For the CDR3, the DNA is TGTGCCACCTCGTCTGCTGGGGGGGCCAACGTCCTGACTTTC. Translated: CATSSAGGANVLTF. The rearrangement uses TRBV24-1 and TRBJ2-6; D not certain. This CDR3 has 14 amino acids. In germline, CDR1 is KGHDR, CDR2 SFDVKD. V gave up 9 bases and J gave up 4 bases, with 12 bases separating them.

V usage is TRBV4-2 and J usage is TRBJ1-1; 9 positions match TRBD1. Per the germline V gene, CDR1 is LGHNA and CDR2 is YNFKEQ. The CDR3 consists of 15 residues. Trimming at V came to 3 bases and at J to 1 base, leaving 3 bases not matched to a gene. CDR3 region: CASSHPGQGNTEAFF. The DNA for the CDR3 is TGTGCCAGCAGCCACCCGGGACAGGGGAACACTGAAGCTTTCTTT.

This chain connects TRBV10-2 to TRBJ2-3; D ambiguous. CDR3 length: 16 residues. Per the germline V gene, CDR1 is WSHSY and CDR2 is SAAADI. V lost 7 bases and J 3 bases, leaving 20 bases between the germline ends. The CDR3: CASTPTTGGRTDTQYF. The DNA for the CDR3 is TGCGCCAGCACCCCCACGACGGGTGGCCGTACAGATACGCAGTATTTT.

A few counts support this clone. This sequence joins TRBV18 and TRBJ1-1; 9 nucleotides align to TRBD1. After removal of 4 bases from V and 2 bases from J, the junction contained 2 bases not matched to a gene. From germline, CDR1 is KGHSH and CDR2 LQKENI. The CDR3 length is 14 residues. This CDR3 is CASSRDRANTEAFF. DNA for the CDR3: TGTGCCAGCTCACGGGACAGGGCAAACACTGAAGCTTTCTTT.

The J gene is TRBJ1-5, the V gene TRBV10-3; D may be TRBD1 (5 bases). Trimming stripped 8 bases from V and 0 bases from J, with 8 bases between. The CDR3 sequence is 13 residues long. Germline V gene sequence: CDR1 ENHRY, CDR2 SYGVKD. The CDR3 DNA is TGTGCCATCGGGACGGATAGCAATCAGCCCCAGCATTTT. Its translation: CAIGTDSNQPQHF.

The V call is TRBV3-1 (or the pseudogene TRBV3-2), the J call TRBJ1-3; no definite D call. This CDR3 spans 13 amino acids. V lost 5 bases and J lost 4, with 9 bases in between. The germline V gene encodes CDR1 LGHDT and CDR2 YNNKEL (reference sequence). CDR3 sequence reads: CASSMGAGNTIYF. The CDR3 DNA reads TGTGCCAGCAGCATGGGAGCAGGAAACACCATATATTTT.

V usage is TRBV30 and J usage is TRBJ1-2, with D uncertain. The CDR3 is 12 residues long. The germline V gene encodes CDR1 GTSNPN and CDR2 SVGIG (reference sequence). V lost 2 bases to trimming and J lost 6 bases, with 10 bases between them. CDR3 nucleotide sequence: TGTGCCTGGAGTAGTCAGTGGAATGGCTACACCTTC. It yields the protein CAWSSQWNGYTF.